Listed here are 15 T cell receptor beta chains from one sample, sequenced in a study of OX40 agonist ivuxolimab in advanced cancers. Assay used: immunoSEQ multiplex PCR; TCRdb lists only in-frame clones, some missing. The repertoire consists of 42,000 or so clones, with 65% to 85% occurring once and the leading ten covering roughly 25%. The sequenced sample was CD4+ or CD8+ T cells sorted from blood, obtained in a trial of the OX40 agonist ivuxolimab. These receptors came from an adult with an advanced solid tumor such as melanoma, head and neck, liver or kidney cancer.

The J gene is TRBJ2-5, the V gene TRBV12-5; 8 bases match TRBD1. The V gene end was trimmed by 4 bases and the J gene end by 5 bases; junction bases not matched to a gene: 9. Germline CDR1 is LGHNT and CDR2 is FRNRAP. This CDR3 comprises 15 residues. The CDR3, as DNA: TGTGCTAGTGGTTCCCCCGCGACAGGGGAGGAGACCCAGTACTTC. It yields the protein CASGSPATGEETQYF.

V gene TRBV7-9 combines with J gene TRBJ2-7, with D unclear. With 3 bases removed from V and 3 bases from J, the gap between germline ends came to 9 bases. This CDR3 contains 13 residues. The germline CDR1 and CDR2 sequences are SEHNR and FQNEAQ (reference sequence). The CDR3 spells CASSFQAFYEQYF. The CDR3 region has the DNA TGTGCCAGCAGCTTCCAAGCCTTCTACGAGCAGTACTTC.

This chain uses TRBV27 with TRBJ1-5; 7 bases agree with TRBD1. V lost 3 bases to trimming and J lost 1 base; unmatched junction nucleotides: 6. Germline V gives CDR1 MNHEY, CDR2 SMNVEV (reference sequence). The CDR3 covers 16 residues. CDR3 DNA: TGTGCCAGCAGTTTCTCAAGGACAGGCAGCAATCAGCCCCAGCATTTT. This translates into CASSFSRTGSNQPQHF.

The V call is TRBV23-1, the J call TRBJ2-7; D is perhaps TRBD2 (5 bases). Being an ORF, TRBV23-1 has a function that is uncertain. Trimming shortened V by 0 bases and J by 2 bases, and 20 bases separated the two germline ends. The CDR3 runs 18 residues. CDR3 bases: TGCGCCAGCAGTCAATCGCCGAACCTCTCGGGATCCACCTACGAGCAGTACTTC. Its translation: CASSQSPNLSGSTYEQYF.

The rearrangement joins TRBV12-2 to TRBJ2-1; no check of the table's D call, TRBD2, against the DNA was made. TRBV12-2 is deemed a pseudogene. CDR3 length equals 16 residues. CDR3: CASRPGGSGSRYEQFF. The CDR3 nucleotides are TGTGCAAGTCGCCCCGGGGGTAGCGGGAGTAGATATGAGCAGTTCTTC.

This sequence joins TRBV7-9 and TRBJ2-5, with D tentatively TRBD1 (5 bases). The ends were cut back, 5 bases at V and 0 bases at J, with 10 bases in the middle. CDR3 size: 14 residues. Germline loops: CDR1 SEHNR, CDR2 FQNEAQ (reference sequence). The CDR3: CASSHPGYQETQYF. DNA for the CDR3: TGTGCCAGCAGCCATCCAGGGTACCAAGAGACCCAGTACTTC.

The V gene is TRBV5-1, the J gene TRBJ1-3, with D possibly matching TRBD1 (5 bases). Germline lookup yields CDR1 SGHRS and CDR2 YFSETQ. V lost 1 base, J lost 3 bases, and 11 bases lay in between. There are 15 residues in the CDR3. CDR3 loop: CASSLQGADGNTIYF. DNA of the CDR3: TGCGCCAGCAGCTTGCAAGGGGCTGATGGAAACACCATATATTTT.

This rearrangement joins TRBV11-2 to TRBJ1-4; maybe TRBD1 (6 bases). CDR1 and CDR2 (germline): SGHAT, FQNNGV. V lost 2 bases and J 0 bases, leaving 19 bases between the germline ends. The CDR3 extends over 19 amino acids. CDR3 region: CASSLRPDVGGTTNEKLFF. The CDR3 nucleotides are TGTGCCAGCAGCTTACGGCCCGATGTGGGGGGCACAACTAATGAAAAACTGTTTTTT.

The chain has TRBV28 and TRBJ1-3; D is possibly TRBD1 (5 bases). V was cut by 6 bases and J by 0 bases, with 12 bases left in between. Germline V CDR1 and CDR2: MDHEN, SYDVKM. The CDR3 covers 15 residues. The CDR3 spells CASRVQGVSGNTIYF. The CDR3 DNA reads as TGTGCCAGCAGGGTACAAGGGGTCTCTGGAAACACCATATATTTT.

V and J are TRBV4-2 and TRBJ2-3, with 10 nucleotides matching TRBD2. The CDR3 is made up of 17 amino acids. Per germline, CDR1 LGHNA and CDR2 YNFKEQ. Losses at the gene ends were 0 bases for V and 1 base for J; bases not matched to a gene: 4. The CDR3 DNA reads TGTGCCAGCAGCCAAGAGGTCGGGACTAGCGGCACAGATACGCAGTATTTT. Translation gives CASSQEVGTSGTDTQYF.

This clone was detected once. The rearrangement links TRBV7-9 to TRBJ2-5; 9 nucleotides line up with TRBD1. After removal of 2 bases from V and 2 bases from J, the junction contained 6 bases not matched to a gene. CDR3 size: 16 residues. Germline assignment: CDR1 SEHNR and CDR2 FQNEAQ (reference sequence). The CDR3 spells CASSLWGQGSQETQYF. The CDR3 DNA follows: TGTGCCAGCAGCTTATGGGGACAGGGATCGCAAGAGACCCAGTACTTC.

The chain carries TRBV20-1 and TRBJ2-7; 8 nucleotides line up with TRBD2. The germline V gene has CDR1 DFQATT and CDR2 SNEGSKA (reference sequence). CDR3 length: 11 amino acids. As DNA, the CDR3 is TGCAGGATCCGGGAGGGGACTAAGCAGTACTTC. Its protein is CRIREGTKQYF.

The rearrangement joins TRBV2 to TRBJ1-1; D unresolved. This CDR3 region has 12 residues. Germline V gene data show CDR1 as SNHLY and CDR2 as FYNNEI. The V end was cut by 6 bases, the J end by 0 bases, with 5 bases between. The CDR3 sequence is CASRRLNTEAFF. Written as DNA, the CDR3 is TGTGCCAGCAGGCGGCTGAACACTGAAGCTTTCTTT.

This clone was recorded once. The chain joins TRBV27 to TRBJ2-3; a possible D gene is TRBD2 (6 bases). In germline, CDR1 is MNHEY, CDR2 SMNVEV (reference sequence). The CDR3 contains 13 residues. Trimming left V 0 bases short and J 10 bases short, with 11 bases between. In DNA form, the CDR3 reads TGTGCCAGCAGTTTATCGACCGGAGGGGCGCAGTATTTT. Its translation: CASSLSTGGAQYF.

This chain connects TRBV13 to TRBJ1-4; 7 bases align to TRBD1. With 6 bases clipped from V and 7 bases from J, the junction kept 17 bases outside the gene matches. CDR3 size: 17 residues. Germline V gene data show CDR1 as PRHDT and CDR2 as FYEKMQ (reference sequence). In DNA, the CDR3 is TGTGCCAGCAGAAAGGGGGGGACAGACTCGACCCGTGAAAAACTGTTTTTT. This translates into CASRKGGTDSTREKLFF. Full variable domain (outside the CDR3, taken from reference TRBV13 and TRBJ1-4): AAGVIQSPRHLIKEKRETATLKCYPIPRHDTVYWYQQGPGQDPQFLISFYEKMQSDKGSIPDRFSAQQFSDYHSELNMSSLELGDSALYFCASRKGGTDSTREKLFFGSGTQLSVL.